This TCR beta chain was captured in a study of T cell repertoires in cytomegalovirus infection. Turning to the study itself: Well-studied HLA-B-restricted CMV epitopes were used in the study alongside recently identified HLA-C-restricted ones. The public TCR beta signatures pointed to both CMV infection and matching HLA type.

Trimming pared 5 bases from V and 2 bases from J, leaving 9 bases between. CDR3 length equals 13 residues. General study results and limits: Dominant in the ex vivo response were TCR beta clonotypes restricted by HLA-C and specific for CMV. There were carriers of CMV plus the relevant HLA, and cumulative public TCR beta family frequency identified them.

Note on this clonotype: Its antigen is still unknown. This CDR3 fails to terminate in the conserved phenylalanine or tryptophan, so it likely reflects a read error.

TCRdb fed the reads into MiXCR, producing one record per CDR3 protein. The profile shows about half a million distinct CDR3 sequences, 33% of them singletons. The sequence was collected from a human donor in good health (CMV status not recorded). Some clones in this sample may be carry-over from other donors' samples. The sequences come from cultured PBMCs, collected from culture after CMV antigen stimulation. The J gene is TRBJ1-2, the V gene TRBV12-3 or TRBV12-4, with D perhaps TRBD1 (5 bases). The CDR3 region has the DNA TGTGCCAGCAGTACGGGGCTGAACTATGGCTACACCTAC. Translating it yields CASSTGLNYGYTY.